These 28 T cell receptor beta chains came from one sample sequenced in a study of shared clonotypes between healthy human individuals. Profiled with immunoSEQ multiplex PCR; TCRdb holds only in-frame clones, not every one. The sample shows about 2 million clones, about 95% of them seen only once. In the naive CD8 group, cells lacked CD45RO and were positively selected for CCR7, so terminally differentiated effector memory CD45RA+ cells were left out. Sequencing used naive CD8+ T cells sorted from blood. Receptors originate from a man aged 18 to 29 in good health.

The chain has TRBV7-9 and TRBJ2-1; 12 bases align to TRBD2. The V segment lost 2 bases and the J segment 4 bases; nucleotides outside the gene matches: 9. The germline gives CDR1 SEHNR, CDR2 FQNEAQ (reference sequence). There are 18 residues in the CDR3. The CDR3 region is CASSLPSGGAFFYNEQFF. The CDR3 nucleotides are TGTGCCAGCAGCTTACCTAGCGGGGGGGCCTTTTTTTACAATGAGCAGTTCTTC. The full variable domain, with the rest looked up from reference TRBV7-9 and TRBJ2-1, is DTGVSQNPRHKITKRGQNVTFRCDPISEHNRLYWYRQTLGQGPEFLTYFQNEAQLEKSRLLSDRFSAERPKGSFSTLEIQRTEQGDSAMYLCASSLPSGGAFFYNEQFFGPGTRLTVL.

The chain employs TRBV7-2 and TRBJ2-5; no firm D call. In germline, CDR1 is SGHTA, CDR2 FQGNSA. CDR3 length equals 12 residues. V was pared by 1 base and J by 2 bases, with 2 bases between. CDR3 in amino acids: CASSLDQETQYF. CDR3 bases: TGTGCCAGCAGCTTAGATCAAGAGACCCAGTACTTC. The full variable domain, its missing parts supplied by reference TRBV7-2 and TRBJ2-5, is GAGVSQSPSNKVTEKGKDVELRCDPISGHTALYWYRQSLGQGLEFLIYFQGNSAPDKSGLPSDRFSAERTGGSVSTLTIQRTQQEDSAVYLCASSLDQETQYFGPGTRLLVL.

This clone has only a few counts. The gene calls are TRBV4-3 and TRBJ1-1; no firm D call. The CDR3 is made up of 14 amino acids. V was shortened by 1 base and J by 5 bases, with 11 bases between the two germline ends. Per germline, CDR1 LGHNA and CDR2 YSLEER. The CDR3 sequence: CASSQGSEWTEAFF. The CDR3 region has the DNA TGCGCCAGCAGCCAAGGGTCCGAGTGGACTGAAGCTTTCTTT.

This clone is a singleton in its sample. CDR3 nucleotide sequence: TGTGCCAGCAGTGGGGAGGAGACCCAGTACTTC. Encoded protein: CASSGEETQYF. The V call is TRBV2, the J call TRBJ2-5; TRBD2 is a possible D gene (5 bases). CDR1 SNHLY and CDR2 FYNNEI come from the germline V gene. Deletions cut 4 bases from V and 5 bases from J, with 5 bases between. There are 11 residues in the CDR3.

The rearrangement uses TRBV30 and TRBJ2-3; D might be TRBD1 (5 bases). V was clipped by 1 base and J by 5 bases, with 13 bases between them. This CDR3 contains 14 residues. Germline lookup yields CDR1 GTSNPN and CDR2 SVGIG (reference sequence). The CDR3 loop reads CAWSGLIQGDTQYF. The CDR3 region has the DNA TGTGCCTGGAGTGGCCTCATCCAGGGAGATACGCAGTATTTT. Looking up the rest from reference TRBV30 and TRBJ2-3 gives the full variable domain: SQTIHQWPATLVQPVGSPLSLECTVEGTSNPNLYWYRQAAGRGLQLLFYSVGIGQISSEVPQNLSASRPQDRQFILSSKKLLLSDSGFYLCAWSGLIQGDTQYFGPGTRLTVL.

CDR3 region: CASSELGLAFF. As DNA, the CDR3 is TGTGCCAGCAGTGAACTGGGGCTAGCTTTCTTT. The rearrangement links TRBV25-1 to TRBJ1-1, with a weak D call TRBD1 (5 bases). The germline V gene encodes CDR1 MGHDK and CDR2 SYGVNS. The germline V and J ends were trimmed by 2 bases and 10 bases, with 8 bases remaining between them. This CDR3 is 11 amino acids long.

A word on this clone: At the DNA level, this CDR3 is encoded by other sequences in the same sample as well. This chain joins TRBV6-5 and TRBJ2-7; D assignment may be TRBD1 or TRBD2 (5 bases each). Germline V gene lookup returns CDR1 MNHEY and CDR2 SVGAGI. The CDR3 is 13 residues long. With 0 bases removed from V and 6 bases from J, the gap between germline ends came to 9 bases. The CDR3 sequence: CASSYSRGGEQYF. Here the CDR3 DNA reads TGTGCCAGCAGTTACTCGAGGGGCGGCGAGCAGTACTTC.

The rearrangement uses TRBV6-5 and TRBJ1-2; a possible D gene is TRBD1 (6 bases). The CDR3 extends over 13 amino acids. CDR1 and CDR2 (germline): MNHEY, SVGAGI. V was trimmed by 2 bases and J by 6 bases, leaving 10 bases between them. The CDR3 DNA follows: TGTGCCAGCAGTTACCAGGGGCTGGATGGCTACACCTTC. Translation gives CASSYQGLDGYTF.

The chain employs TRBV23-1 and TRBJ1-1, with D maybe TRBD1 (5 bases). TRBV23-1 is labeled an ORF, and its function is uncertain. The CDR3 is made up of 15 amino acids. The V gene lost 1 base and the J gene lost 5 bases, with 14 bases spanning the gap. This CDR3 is CASSQWDNQGTEAFF. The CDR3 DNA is TGCGCCAGCAGTCAATGGGATAACCAGGGTACTGAAGCTTTCTTT.

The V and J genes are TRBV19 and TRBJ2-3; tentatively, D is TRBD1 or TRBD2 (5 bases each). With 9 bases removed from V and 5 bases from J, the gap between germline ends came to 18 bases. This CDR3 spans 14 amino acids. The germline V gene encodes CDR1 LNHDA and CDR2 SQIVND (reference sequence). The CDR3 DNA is TGTGCCAGCCGGGACCTAGCCCTTGGAGATACGCAGTATTTT. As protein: CASRDLALGDTQYF.

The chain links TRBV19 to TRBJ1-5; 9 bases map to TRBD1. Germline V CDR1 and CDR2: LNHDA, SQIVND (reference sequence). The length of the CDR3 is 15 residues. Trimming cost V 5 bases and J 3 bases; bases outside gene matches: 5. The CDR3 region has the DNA TGTGCCAGTAGTCCAGGGACAGGGATCAATCAGCCCCAGCATTTT. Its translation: CASSPGTGINQPQHF.

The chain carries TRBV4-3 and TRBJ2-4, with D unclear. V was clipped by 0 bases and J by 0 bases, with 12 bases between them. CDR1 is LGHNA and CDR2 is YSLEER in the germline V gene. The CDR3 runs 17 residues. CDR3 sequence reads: CASSQDLPGLAKNIQYF. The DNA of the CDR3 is TGCGCCAGCAGCCAAGATCTGCCGGGTCTAGCCAAAAACATTCAGTACTTC.

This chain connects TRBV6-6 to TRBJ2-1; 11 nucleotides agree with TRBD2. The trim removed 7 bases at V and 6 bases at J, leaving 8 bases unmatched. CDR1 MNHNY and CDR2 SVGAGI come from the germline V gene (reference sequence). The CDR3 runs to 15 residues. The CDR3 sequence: CASNTYLAGGNEQFF. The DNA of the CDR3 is TGTGCCAGCAATACTTACCTAGCGGGAGGCAATGAGCAGTTCTTC.

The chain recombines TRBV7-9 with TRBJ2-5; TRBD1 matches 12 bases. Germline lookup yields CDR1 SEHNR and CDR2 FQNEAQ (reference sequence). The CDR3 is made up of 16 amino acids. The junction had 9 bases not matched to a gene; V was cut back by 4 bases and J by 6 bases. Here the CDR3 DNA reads TGTGCCAGCAGCTCAAACCGGGACAGGGGGCTAAAGACCCAGTACTTC. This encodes CASSSNRDRGLKTQYF. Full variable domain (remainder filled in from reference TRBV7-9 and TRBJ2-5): DTGVSQNPRHKITKRGQNVTFRCDPISEHNRLYWYRQTLGQGPEFLTYFQNEAQLEKSRLLSDRFSAERPKGSFSTLEIQRTEQGDSAMYLCASSSNRDRGLKTQYFGPGTRLLVL.

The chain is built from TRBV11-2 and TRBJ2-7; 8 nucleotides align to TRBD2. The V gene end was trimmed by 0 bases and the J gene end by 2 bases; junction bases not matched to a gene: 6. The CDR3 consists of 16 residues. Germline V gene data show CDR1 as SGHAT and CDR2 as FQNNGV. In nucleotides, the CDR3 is TGTGCCAGCAGCTTAGAGCCTAGCGGGTCCCCCTACGAGCAGTACTTC. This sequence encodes CASSLEPSGSPYEQYF. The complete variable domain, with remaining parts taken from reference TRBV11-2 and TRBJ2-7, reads EAGVAQSPRYKIIEKRQSVAFWCNPISGHATLYWYQQILGQGPKLLIQFQNNGVVDDSQLPKDRFSAERLKGVDSTLKIQPAKLEDSAVYLCASSLEPSGSPYEQYFGPGTRLTVT.

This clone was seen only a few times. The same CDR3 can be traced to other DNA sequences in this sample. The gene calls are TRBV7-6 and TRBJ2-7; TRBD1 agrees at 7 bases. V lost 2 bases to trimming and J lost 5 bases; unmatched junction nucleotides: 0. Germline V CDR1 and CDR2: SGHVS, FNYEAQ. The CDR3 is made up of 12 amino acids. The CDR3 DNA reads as TGTGCCAGCAGCTTAACAGGGGACGAGCAGTACTTC. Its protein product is CASSLTGDEQYF.

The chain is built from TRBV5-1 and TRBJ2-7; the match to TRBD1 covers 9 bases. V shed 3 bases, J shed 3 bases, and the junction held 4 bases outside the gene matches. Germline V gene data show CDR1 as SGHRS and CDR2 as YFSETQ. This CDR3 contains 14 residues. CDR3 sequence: CASSYGTGYYEQYF. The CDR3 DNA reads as TGCGCCAGCAGCTACGGGACAGGGTACTACGAGCAGTACTTC.

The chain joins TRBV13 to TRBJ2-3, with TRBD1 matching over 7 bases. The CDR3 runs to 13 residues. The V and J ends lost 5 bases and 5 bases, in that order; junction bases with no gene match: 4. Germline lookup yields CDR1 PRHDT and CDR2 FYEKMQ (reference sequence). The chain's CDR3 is CASSNTGVDTQYF. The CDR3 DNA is TGTGCCAGCAGCAACACAGGGGTAGATACGCAGTATTTT.

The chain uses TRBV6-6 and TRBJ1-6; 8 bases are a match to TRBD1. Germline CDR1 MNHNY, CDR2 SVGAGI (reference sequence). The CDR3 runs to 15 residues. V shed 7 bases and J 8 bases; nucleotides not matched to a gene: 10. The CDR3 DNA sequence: TGTGCCAGCATGCCCCCGGACAGGGTGGATTCACCCCTCCACTTT. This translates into CASMPPDRVDSPLHF.

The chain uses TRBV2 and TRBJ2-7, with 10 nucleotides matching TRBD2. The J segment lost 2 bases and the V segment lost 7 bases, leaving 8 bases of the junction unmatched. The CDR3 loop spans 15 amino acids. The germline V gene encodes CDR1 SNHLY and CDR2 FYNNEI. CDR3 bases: TGTGCCAGCAATCGGCTAGCGGGGGAACCCTACGAGCAGTACTTC. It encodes CASNRLAGEPYEQYF.

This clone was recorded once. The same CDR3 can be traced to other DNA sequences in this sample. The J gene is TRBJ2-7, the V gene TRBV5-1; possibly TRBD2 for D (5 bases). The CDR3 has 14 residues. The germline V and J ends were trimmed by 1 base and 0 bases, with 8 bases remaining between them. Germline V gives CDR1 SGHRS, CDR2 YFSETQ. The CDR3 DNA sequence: TGCGCCAGCAGCTTGACGGGGTTCTCCTACGAGCAGTACTTC. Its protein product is CASSLTGFSYEQYF. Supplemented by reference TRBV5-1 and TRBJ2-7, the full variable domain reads KAGVTQTPRYLIKTRGQQVTLSCSPISGHRSVSWYQQTPGQGLQFLFEYFSETQRNKGNFPGRFSGRQFSNSRSEMNVSTLELGDSALYLCASSLTGFSYEQYFGPGTRLTVT.

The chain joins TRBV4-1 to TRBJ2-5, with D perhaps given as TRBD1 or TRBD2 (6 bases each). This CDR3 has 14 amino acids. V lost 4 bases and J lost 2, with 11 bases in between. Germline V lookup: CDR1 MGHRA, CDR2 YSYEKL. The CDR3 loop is CASSRGAGQETQYF. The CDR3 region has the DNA TGCGCCAGCAGCCGGGGGGCGGGGCAAGAGACCCAGTACTTC.

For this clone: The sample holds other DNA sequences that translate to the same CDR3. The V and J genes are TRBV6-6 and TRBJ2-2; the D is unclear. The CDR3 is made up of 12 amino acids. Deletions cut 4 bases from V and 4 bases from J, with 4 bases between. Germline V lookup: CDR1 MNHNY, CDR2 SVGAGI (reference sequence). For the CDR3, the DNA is TGTGCCAGCAGTTTGCGCACCGGGGAGCTGTTTTTT. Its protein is CASSLRTGELFF.

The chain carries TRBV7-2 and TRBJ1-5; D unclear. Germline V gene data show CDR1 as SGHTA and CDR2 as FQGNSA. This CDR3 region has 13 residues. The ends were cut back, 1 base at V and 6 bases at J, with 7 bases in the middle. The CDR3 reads CASSLGNGQPQHF. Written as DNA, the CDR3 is TGTGCCAGCAGCTTAGGGAACGGTCAGCCCCAGCATTTT. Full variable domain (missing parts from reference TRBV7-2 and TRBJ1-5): GAGVSQSPSNKVTEKGKDVELRCDPISGHTALYWYRQSLGQGLEFLIYFQGNSAPDKSGLPSDRFSAERTGGSVSTLTIQRTQQEDSAVYLCASSLGNGQPQHFGDGTRLSIL.

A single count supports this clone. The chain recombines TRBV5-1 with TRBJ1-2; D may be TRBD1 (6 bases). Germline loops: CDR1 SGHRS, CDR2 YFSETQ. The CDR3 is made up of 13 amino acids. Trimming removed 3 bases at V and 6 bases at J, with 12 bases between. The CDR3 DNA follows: TGCGCCAGCAGCTGGGCGGCAGGGGATGGCTACACCTTC. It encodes CASSWAAGDGYTF.

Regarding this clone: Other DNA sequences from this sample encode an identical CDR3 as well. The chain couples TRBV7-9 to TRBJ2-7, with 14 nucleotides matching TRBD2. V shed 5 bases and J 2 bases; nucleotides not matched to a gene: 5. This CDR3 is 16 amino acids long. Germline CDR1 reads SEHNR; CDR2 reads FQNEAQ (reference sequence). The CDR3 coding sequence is TGTGCCAGCAGCCCCCCGGGACTAGCGGGAGCCTACGAGCAGTACTTC. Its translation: CASSPPGLAGAYEQYF.

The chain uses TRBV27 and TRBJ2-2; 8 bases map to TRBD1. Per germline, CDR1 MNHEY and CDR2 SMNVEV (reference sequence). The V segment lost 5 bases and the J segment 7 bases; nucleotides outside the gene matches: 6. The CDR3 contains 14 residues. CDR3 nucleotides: TGTGCCAGCAGTATCGGGACAGGTCACGGGGAGCTGTTTTTT. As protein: CASSIGTGHGELFF.

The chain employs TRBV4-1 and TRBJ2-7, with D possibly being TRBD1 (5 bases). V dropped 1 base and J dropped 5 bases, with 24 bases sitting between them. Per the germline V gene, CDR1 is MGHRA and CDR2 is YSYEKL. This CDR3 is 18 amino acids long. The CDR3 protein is CASSQGWGAVLSEDEQYF. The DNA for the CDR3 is TGCGCCAGCAGCCAAGGTTGGGGCGCCGTCCTCAGCGAGGACGAGCAGTACTTC.